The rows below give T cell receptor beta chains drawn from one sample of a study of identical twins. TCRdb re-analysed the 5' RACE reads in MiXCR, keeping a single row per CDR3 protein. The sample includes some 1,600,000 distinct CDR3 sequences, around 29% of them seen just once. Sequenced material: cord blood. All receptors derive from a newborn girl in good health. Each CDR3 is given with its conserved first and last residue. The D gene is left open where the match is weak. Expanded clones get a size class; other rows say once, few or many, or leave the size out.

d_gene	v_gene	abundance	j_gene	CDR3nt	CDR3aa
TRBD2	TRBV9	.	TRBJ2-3	TGTGCCAGCAGCGTAGCTAGCGGGGGAGGGAATACGCAGTATTTT	CASSVASGGGNTQYF
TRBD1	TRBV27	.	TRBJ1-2	TGTGCCAGCAGTACGGCCGGGACAGGGAATAACTATGGCTACACCTTC	CASSTAGTGNNYGYTF
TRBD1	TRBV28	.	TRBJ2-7	TGTGCCAGCAGCCCCGTGGGTTTAGGTGGGACAGGGGCGAACTACGAGCAGTACTTC	CASSPVGLGGTGANYEQYF
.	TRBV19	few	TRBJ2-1	TGTGCCAGTAGTATATATTGGAATGAGCAGTTCTTC	CASSIYWNEQFF
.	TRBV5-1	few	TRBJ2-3	TGCGCCAGCAGCTTGGACACAGCTAGCACAGATACGCAGTATTTT	CASSLDTASTDTQYF
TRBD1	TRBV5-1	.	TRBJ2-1	TGCGCCAGCAGCCCGACAGGGGGCTACAATGAGCAGTTCTTC	CASSPTGGYNEQFF
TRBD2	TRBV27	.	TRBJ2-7	TGTGCCAGCAGCGGACTAGACGCCTACGAGCAGTACTTC	CASSGLDAYEQYF
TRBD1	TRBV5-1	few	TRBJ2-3	TGCGCCAGCAGCACTCGGACAGGGGGTCCCACAGATACGCAGTATTTT	CASSTRTGGPTDTQYF
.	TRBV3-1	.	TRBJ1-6	TGTGCCAGCAGCCAACTGACAAGGGGAAATTCACCCCTCCACTTT	CASSQLTRGNSPLHF
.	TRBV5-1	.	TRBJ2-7	TGCGCCAGCAGCTTGGACTACCCCCAACCCTACGAGCAGTACTTC	CASSLDYPQPYEQYF
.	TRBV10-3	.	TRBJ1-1	TGTGCCATCAGTGAGTCGACCGGCCGGGAAGCTTTCTTT	CAISESTGREAFF
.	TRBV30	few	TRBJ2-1	TGTGCCTGGACTCTAGCTGTTGAGCAGTTCTTC	CAWTLAVEQFF
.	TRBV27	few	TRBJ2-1	TGTGCCAGCAGTTTAGAAGTACGACGGGAGCAGTTCTTC	CASSLEVRREQFF
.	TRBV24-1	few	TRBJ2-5	TGTGCCACCTTCCGGGACATTCAGCAGACCCAGTACTTC	CATFRDIQQTQYF